The clone carrying this TCR beta chain was recorded at least ten times. Its antigen is not identified. Deletions cut 2 bases from V and 3 bases from J, with 10 bases between. Germline CDR1 MDHEN, CDR2 SYDVKM. CDR3 length: 14 residues. This entry belongs to a study of T cells in Graves' hyperthyroidism and ophthalmopathy. General observations from the study: Prediction of ophthalmopathy progression came a median around 7.1 months pre-onset. Most clonotypes that expanded in the thyroid above 0.001 also showed up in blood.

Diagnostic decisions used clinical symptoms, serum thyroxine and TRAb, thyroid ultrasound and orbital computed tomography. The authors took PBMCs from 10 ml fresh peripheral blood. From RNA transcripts, TCR beta CDR3 regions were amplified. The HTBI primer set was used in a first-round RT-PCR of the TCR CDR3. TCRdb ran MiXCR on the multiplex PCR reads and lists one entry per CDR3 protein. Of roughly 660,000 distinct CDR3 sequences in the sample, around 15% were seen once. The receptor comes from a man aged 45-65 years with Graves' hyperthyroidism. The rearrangement links TRBV28 to TRBJ1-1; no clear D gene. Sequenced: blood. The CDR3 is CASSLLQMDTEAFF. CDR3 DNA sequence: TGTGCCAGCAGTTTACTGCAGATGGACACTGAAGCTTTCTTT.